The clone carrying this T cell receptor (beta chain) was seen more than once but under ten times. TCRdb fed the 5' RACE reads into MiXCR, producing one record per CDR3 protein. The sample yields around 78,000 distinct CDR3 sequences, around an eighth seen once. The source of the sample is a study of early T cells in non-severe SARS-CoV-2 infection. V was cut by 4 bases and J by 1 base, with 8 bases left in between. Germline assignment: CDR1 SQVTM and CDR2 ANQGSEA. The CDR3 covers 13 residues. The sequencing sample was made of whole blood. The chain is built from TRBV29-1 and TRBJ2-1; D call uncertain. The clonotype comes from an adult who was a healthcare worker with PCR-confirmed SARS-CoV-2 infection or an uninfected control (not recorded which). The CDR3: CSVVPGSYNEQFF. The CDR3 DNA reads TGCAGCGTTGTCCCGGGTTCCTACAATGAGCAGTTCTTC.